This T cell receptor (beta chain) was identified during a study of blood T cell repertoires in COVID-19. Study overall: COVID-19 samples from acute and convalescent phases originated in the United States, Italy and Spain.

Assignment of participants to cohorts was predicated upon participant-reported clinical history. Per the germline V gene, CDR1 is KGHSH and CDR2 is LQKENI. This CDR3 is built from 14 residues. V lost 3 bases and J 1 base, leaving 9 bases between the germline ends. Clones were read by immunoSEQ multiplex PCR, and TCRdb kept only the in-frame ones, dropping some. The data contain over 250,000 clones, approximately 89% of them singletons. The chain is built from TRBV18 and TRBJ1-1; TRBD1 is a possible D gene (5 bases). Sequenced input: PBMCs or T cells enriched from blood (not recorded which). This TCR was sampled from a woman aged 55-75 years who had recovered from COVID-19. The CDR3 loop is CASSPSQANTEAFF. CDR3 bases: TGTGCCAGCTCACCGTCACAGGCGAACACTGAAGCTTTCTTT.